The 11 T cell receptor beta chains in this list originate from one sample, sequenced in a study of shared clonotypes between healthy human individuals. The protocol was immunoSEQ multiplex PCR, while the TCRdb copy is restricted to in-frame clones and leaves out a portion. The sample contains around 980,000 clones, around 78% of which appear only once. The sample was memory CD4+ T cells from PBMCs. The subset is: CD45RA-negative fraction. These receptors all stem from a man younger than 30 in good health. Some clones in this sample may be carry-over from other donors' samples.

Written as DNA, the CDR3 is TGTGCCAGCAGCCGAGGCAGGGGTTTCACTGAAGCTTTCTTT. Encoded protein: CASSRGRGFTEAFF. The chain is built from TRBV27 and TRBJ1-1; a possible D gene is TRBD1 (6 bases). V was pared by 6 bases and J by 4 bases, with 15 bases between. The CDR3 totals 14 residues. Germline V CDR1 and CDR2: MNHEY, SMNVEV (reference sequence).

This clone was seen just once. J is TRBJ1-6 and V is TRBV4-1; D remains ambiguous. Per the germline V gene, CDR1 is MGHRA and CDR2 is YSYEKL. The ends were cut back, 0 bases at V and 2 bases at J, with 5 bases in the middle. This CDR3 comprises 15 residues. For the CDR3, the DNA is TGCGCCAGCAGCCAAGACCGGACCTATAATTCACCCCTCCACTTT. Its translation: CASSQDRTYNSPLHF.

Only one count was recorded for this clone. This rearrangement joins TRBV5-1 to TRBJ2-1; 8 nucleotides agree with TRBD2. This CDR3 spans 16 amino acids. CDR1 is SGHRS and CDR2 is YFSETQ in the germline V gene. The V and J ends lost 0 bases and 10 bases, in that order; junction bases with no gene match: 12. This CDR3 reads CASSLEIAGTGGEQFF. CDR3 nucleotide sequence: TGCGCCAGCAGCTTGGAAATAGCGGGAACCGGGGGAGAGCAGTTCTTC.

This chain connects TRBV5-1 to TRBJ2-7; 7 nucleotides agree with TRBD2. This CDR3 comprises 15 residues. The trim removed 4 bases at V and 3 bases at J, leaving 10 bases unmatched. Germline V CDR1 and CDR2: SGHRS, YFSETQ. The CDR3 loop is CASSAGLAGFYEQYF. The CDR3, as DNA: TGCGCCAGCAGCGCGGGGTTAGCGGGCTTCTACGAGCAGTACTTC.

The rearrangement links TRBV14 to TRBJ1-4; weak D call: TRBD1 (6 bases). The ends were cut back, 3 bases at V and 3 bases at J, with 17 bases in the middle. Germline V gene lookup returns CDR1 SGHDN and CDR2 FVKESK. This CDR3 comprises 17 residues. CDR3 amino acids: CASSQRTPRGPNEKLFF. The DNA for the CDR3 is TGTGCCAGCAGCCAGAGGACCCCCAGGGGCCCTAATGAAAAACTGTTTTTT.

This chain connects TRBV5-1 to TRBJ1-4; TRBD1 matches at 9 bases. From germline, CDR1 is SGHRS and CDR2 YFSETQ. CDR3 length equals 14 residues. V lost 2 bases and J lost 10; bases outside the gene matches: 6. The CDR3 DNA is TGCGCCAGCAGCTTACAGGGGGCTCGTGCAAAACTGTTTTTT. This sequence encodes CASSLQGARAKLFF. Full variable domain (outside the CDR3, taken from reference TRBV5-1 and TRBJ1-4): KAGVTQTPRYLIKTRGQQVTLSCSPISGHRSVSWYQQTPGQGLQFLFEYFSETQRNKGNFPGRFSGRQFSNSRSEMNVSTLELGDSALYLCASSLQGARAKLFFGSGTQLSVL.

The rearrangement uses TRBV2 and TRBJ2-3, with 9 bases matching TRBD2. This CDR3 has 15 residues. The ends lost 3 bases at V and 4 bases at J; junction bases unmatched: 5. Germline values: CDR1 SNHLY, CDR2 FYNNEI. In DNA form, the CDR3 reads TGTGCCAGCAGTGAGCTAGCGGGGTACTCAGATACGCAGTATTTT. Translating it yields CASSELAGYSDTQYF.

V gene TRBV5-1 combines with J gene TRBJ1-1; D gene ambiguous. CDR1 SGHRS and CDR2 YFSETQ come from the germline V gene. The germline V and J ends were trimmed by 7 bases and 1 base, with 5 bases remaining between them. This CDR3 region has 11 residues. CDR3 sequence (DNA): TGCGCCAGCCCGGGGAACACTGAAGCTTTCTTT. Amino acids: CASPGNTEAFF.

The chain recombines TRBV5-6 with TRBJ2-7; no firm D call. Germline V lookup: CDR1 SGHDT, CDR2 YYEEEE. The CDR3 contains 14 residues. Deletions cut 7 bases from V and 2 bases from J, with 16 bases between. DNA for the CDR3: TGTGCCAGCTTGACAAGTCCCTGGCCCTACGAGCAGTACTTC. It codes for CASLTSPWPYEQYF.

The rearrangement joins TRBV2 to TRBJ1-3; D gene unclear. The CDR3 extends over 15 amino acids. Germline CDR1 and CDR2: SNHLY and FYNNEI. The germline V and J ends were trimmed by 3 bases and 0 bases, with 9 bases remaining between them. The CDR3 nucleotides read TGTGCCAGCAGTGAGTCGCCTTTCTCTGGAAACACCATATATTTT. Amino acid sequence: CASSESPFSGNTIYF.

The chain's CDR3 is CASSPTGYSNQPQHF. CDR3 nucleotides: TGTGCCAGCAGTCCGACAGGTTATAGCAATCAGCCCCAGCATTTT. The rearrangement uses TRBV28 and TRBJ1-5; weak D call: TRBD1 (6 bases). This CDR3 spans 15 amino acids. Germline V lookup: CDR1 MDHEN, CDR2 SYDVKM. V was trimmed by 5 bases and J by 0 bases, leaving 11 bases between them. Full variable domain (outside the CDR3, taken from reference TRBV28 and TRBJ1-5): DVKVTQSSRYLVKRTGEKVFLECVQDMDHENMFWYRQDPGLGLRLIYFSYDVKMKEKGDIPEGYSVSREKKERFSLILESASTNQTSMYLCASSPTGYSNQPQHFGDGTRLSIL.